These T cell receptor beta chains were read from a single sample in a study of blood T cell repertoires in COVID-19. The method was immunoSEQ multiplex PCR; TCRdb's version includes in-frame clones alone and lacks a portion of them. The profile shows over 150,000 clones, about 85% of them singletons. The specimen was peripheral blood. The source is a man at least 80 years old with COVID-19, enrolled during active disease. CDR3s include the opening cysteine and the closing phenylalanine or tryptophan. D genes are given only for firm matches. Expanded clones are given a class, and other clones once, few, many or no size at all.

size	D	V	J	CDR3	DNA
.	TRBD1	TRBV6-4	TRBJ1-1	CASSDKGAGGEAFF	TGTGCCAGCAGTGACAAGGGGGCTGGTGGTGAAGCTTTCTTT
.	TRBD1	TRBV6-1	TRBJ1-2	CASSAQGAGPNYGYTF	TGTGCCAGCAGTGCCCAGGGGGCGGGGCCCAACTATGGCTACACCTTC
once	.	TRBV6-1	TRBJ1-4	CASSESSAGSEKLFF	TGTGCCAGCAGTGAAAGCAGTGCAGGGTCTGAAAAACTGTTTTTT
.	TRBD1	TRBV2	TRBJ1-2	CAIGQGGYGYTF	TGTGCCATCGGACAGGGGGGCTATGGCTACACCTTC
.	TRBD1	TRBV6-6	TRBJ2-7	CASSAPGQGAYEQYF	TGTGCCAGCAGTGCTCCGGGACAGGGGGCTTACGAGCAGTACTTC
.	TRBD1	TRBV28	TRBJ2-7	CASQGALAYEQYF	TGTGCCAGCCAGGGGGCGCTGGCCTACGAGCAGTACTTC
.	.	TRBV3-1/TRBV3-2	TRBJ1-5	CASSQTGSLNQPQHF	TGTGCCAGCAGCCAGACAGGTTCCCTTAATCAGCCCCAGCATTTT
.	.	TRBV7-2	TRBJ1-6	CASSSRLSSYNSPLHF	TGTGCCAGCAGCAGCAGGCTTAGCTCCTATAATTCACCCCTCCACTTT
.	.	TRBV7-2	TRBJ1-2	CASSAGITYGYTF	TGTGCCAGCAGCGCGGGGATTACCTATGGCTACACCTTC
.	TRBD1	TRBV7-2	TRBJ1-3	CASSPGQAHSGNTIYF	TGTGCCAGCAGCCCCGGACAGGCCCACTCTGGAAACACCATATATTTT
.	TRBD1	TRBV27	TRBJ1-5	CASSISWTGRGNQPQHF	TGTGCCAGCTCTATATCTTGGACAGGGAGGGGCAATCAGCCCCAGCATTTT
.	.	TRBV7-9	TRBJ2-1	CASSLAGGHTSERYNEQFF	TGTGCCAGCAGCTTAGCGGGGGGTCATACTTCCGAGAGATACAATGAGCAGTTCTTC
.	TRBD1	TRBV4-2	TRBJ1-5	CASSQAGGDSNQPQHF	TGTGCCAGCAGCCAAGCAGGGGGAGATAGCAATCAGCCCCAGCATTTT
.	.	TRBV6-5	TRBJ1-2	CASRGTGFNYGYTF	TGTGCCAGCAGGGGTACAGGGTTCAACTATGGCTACACCTTC